Each of the 6 T cell receptor beta chains below was sequenced from the same sample in a study of identical twins' blood T cells. Each CDR3 protein is one row after TCRdb ran MiXCR on the 5' RACE reads. The sample lists 400,000 or so distinct CDR3 sequences; 28% were seen once. Specimen: PBMCs. Receptors originate from a woman aged 18-49 years in good health.

This sequence joins TRBV7-6 and TRBJ1-2; D is ambiguous. This CDR3 spans 17 amino acids. Trimming stripped 5 bases from V and 0 bases from J, with 19 bases between. Germline V gene data show CDR1 as SGHVS and CDR2 as FNYEAQ. DNA of the CDR3: TGTGCCAGCAGCAATGCCGGGCCCATTACGTCTAACTATGGCTACACCTTC. Protein product: CASSNAGPITSNYGYTF.

J is TRBJ2-3 and V is TRBV1; the DNA was not compared with TRBD2, the D call given in the table. TRBV1 has pseudogene status. There are 16 residues in the CDR3. CDR3 coding DNA: TGCACCAGCCATTACACCGTAGCGTTCTTCACAGATACGCAGTATTTT. As protein: CTSHYTVAFFTDTQYF.

The chain joins TRBV29-1 to TRBJ2-3; D possibly corresponds to TRBD2 (5 bases). The CDR3 has 13 residues. Germline loops: CDR1 SQVTM, CDR2 ANQGSEA. Trimming stripped 7 bases from V and 0 bases from J, with 11 bases between. Here the CDR3 reads CSASWESTDTQYF. The CDR3 DNA follows: TGCAGCGCTAGCTGGGAGAGCACAGATACGCAGTATTTT.

This clonotype came up a few times. The gene calls are TRBV10-3 and TRBJ2-7; 8 bases line up with TRBD1. The V and J ends lost 9 bases and 5 bases, in that order; junction bases with no gene match: 6. CDR1 ENHRY and CDR2 SYGVKD come from the germline V gene. This CDR3 contains 12 residues. In DNA, the CDR3 is TGTGCCATTCCCCCGACAGGGGACGAGCAGTACTTC. Its translation: CAIPPTGDEQYF.

This clonotype was counted a few times. Written as DNA, the CDR3 is TGCGCCAGCAGCTTAGCGGGAGATGTTGATACGCAGTATTTT. Protein product: CASSLAGDVDTQYF. The chain combines TRBV5-1 with TRBJ2-3; TRBD2 aligns across 8 bases. The CDR3 length is 14 residues. V was pared by 2 bases and J by 6 bases, with 5 bases of the junction left unmatched. Per the germline V gene, CDR1 is SGHRS and CDR2 is YFSETQ. Drawing the rest from reference TRBV5-1 and TRBJ2-3, the complete variable domain is KAGVTQTPRYLIKTRGQQVTLSCSPISGHRSVSWYQQTPGQGLQFLFEYFSETQRNKGNFPGRFSGRQFSNSRSEMNVSTLELGDSALYLCASSLAGDVDTQYFGPGTRLTVL.

This clonotype was seen only a few times. The chain carries TRBV9 and TRBJ2-7; unclear D gene. CDR1 is SGDLS, CDR2 YYNGEE, per germline. The CDR3 consists of 15 residues. With 0 bases removed from V and 3 bases from J, the gap between germline ends came to 13 bases. The CDR3 region is CASSVGSAVGYEQYF. The CDR3 DNA reads as TGTGCCAGCAGCGTAGGGTCAGCAGTTGGCTACGAGCAGTACTTC. The variable domain in full, completed from reference TRBV9 and TRBJ2-7, reads DSGVTQTPKHLITATGQRVTLRCSPRSGDLSVYWYQQSLDQGLQFLIQYYNGEERAKGNILERFSAQQFPDLHSELNLSSLELGDSALYFCASSVGSAVGYEQYFGPGTRLTVT.